The 2 T cell receptor beta chains reported below all come from one sample, sequenced in a study of blood T cell repertoires in COVID-19. TCRdb's table, derived via immunoSEQ multiplex PCR, lists solely in-frame clones and lacks some. The sample has some 510,000 clones, around 87% seen once. The source material was PBMCs or T cells enriched from blood (not recorded which). Receptors originate from a woman in her thirties or forties who had recovered from COVID-19.

The chain joins TRBV11-3 to TRBJ1-1; 11 nucleotides agree with TRBD1. This CDR3 contains 16 residues. The junction had 3 bases not matched to a gene; V was cut back by 3 bases and J by 0 bases. Germline V gives CDR1 SGHNT, CDR2 YENEEA. As DNA, the CDR3 is TGTGCCAGCAGCTTCGGACAGGGGGCCCTGAACACTGAAGCTTTCTTT. Protein: CASSFGQGALNTEAFF. The variable domain in full, with the rest retrieved from reference TRBV11-3 and TRBJ1-1, is EAGVVQSPRYKIIEKKQPVAFWCNPISGHNTLYWYLQNLGQGPELLIRYENEEAVDDSQLPKDRFSAERLKGVDSTLKIQPAELGDSAVYLCASSFGQGALNTEAFFGQGTRLTVV.

The V and J genes are TRBV14 and TRBJ1-1; D ambiguous. The CDR3 has 16 amino acids. Trimming removed 0 bases at V and 3 bases at J, with 14 bases between. From germline, CDR1 is SGHDN and CDR2 FVKESK. CDR3 sequence (DNA): TGTGCCAGCAGCCAAGATCTTTTCGGAGAGGACACTGAAGCTTTCTTT. Translation gives CASSQDLFGEDTEAFF.